A selection of T cell receptor beta chains follows, all from one sample in a study of cytomegalovirus exposure and HLA in healthy donors. Repertoires were generated with immunoSEQ multiplex PCR, while TCRdb's copy carries only in-frame clones and drops some. The table includes fewer than 150,000 clones, over 60% detected once. Sequences were obtained from PBMCs. The receptors stem from a human donor in good health. Each CDR3 is given with its conserved first and last residue. A D gene is named only where the DNA matches it firmly. The size entry is marked missing in some rows and otherwise reads once, few, many or a size class.

len: 18
d_gene: TRBD2
j_gene: TRBJ2-5
v_gene: TRBV28
abundance: .
CDR3aa: CASRVMAGTSGTQETQYF
CDR3nt: TGTGCCAGCAGAGTTATGGCGGGGACTAGTGGGACCCAAGAGACCCAGTACTTC

len: 16
d_gene: TRBD2
j_gene: TRBJ2-1
v_gene: TRBV18
abundance: .
CDR3aa: CASSPPGKRETHEQFF
CDR3nt: TGTGCCAGCTCACCACCAGGGAAGCGGGAGACGCATGAGCAGTTCTTC

len: 14
d_gene: TRBD2
j_gene: TRBJ2-7
v_gene: TRBV5-4
abundance: few
CDR3aa: CASSLTSGSYEQYF
CDR3nt: TGTGCCAGCAGCTTGACTAGCGGGAGTTACGAGCAGTACTTC

len: 13
d_gene: .
j_gene: TRBJ1-2
v_gene: TRBV9
abundance: few
CDR3aa: CASSVDSNYGYTF
CDR3nt: TGTGCCAGCAGCGTAGATTCAAACTATGGCTACACCTTC

len: 15
d_gene: .
j_gene: TRBJ2-3
v_gene: TRBV15
abundance: .
CDR3aa: CATSRDEGGADTQYF
CDR3nt: TGTGCCACCAGCAGAGATGAGGGGGGGGCAGATACGCAGTATTTT

len: 14
d_gene: .
j_gene: TRBJ2-7
v_gene: TRBV5-1
abundance: .
CDR3aa: CASIRGDGSYEQYF
CDR3nt: TGCGCCAGTATCCGCGGGGACGGTTCCTACGAGCAGTACTTC

len: 16
d_gene: TRBD1
j_gene: TRBJ1-1
v_gene: TRBV5-4
abundance: .
CDR3aa: CASTSRDRGLNTEAFF
CDR3nt: TGTGCCAGCACCTCCCGGGACAGGGGATTGAACACTGAAGCTTTCTTT

len: 12
d_gene: TRBD1
j_gene: TRBJ2-3
v_gene: TRBV10-3
abundance: .
CDR3aa: CAISEGTGGQYF
CDR3nt: TGTGCCATCAGTGAGGGGACAGGGGGCCAGTATTTT

len: 16
d_gene: TRBD1
j_gene: TRBJ2-7
v_gene: TRBV29-1
abundance: .
CDR3aa: CSVEEPRTGGWGEQYF
CDR3nt: TGCAGCGTTGAGGAACCCCGGACAGGGGGCTGGGGAGAGCAGTACTTC

len: 14
d_gene: .
j_gene: TRBJ2-1
v_gene: TRBV9
abundance: once
CDR3aa: CASSGPGYRDEQFF
CDR3nt: TGTGCCAGCAGCGGCCCGGGTTACAGGGATGAGCAGTTCTTC

len: 12
d_gene: .
j_gene: TRBJ1-1
v_gene: TRBV6-5
abundance: .
CDR3aa: CASTVLNTEAFF
CDR3nt: TGTGCCAGCACAGTTTTGAACACTGAAGCTTTCTTT

len: 13
d_gene: TRBD1
j_gene: TRBJ1-5
v_gene: TRBV29-1
abundance: .
CDR3aa: CSVETGVDQPQHF
CDR3nt: TGCAGCGTTGAAACAGGGGTGGATCAGCCCCAGCATTTT

len: 13
d_gene: .
j_gene: TRBJ1-1
v_gene: TRBV29-1
abundance: .
CDR3aa: CSVEEGLPRRAFF
CDR3nt: TGCAGCGTTGAGGAGGGACTCCCTCGCCGGGCTTTCTTT

len: 13
d_gene: .
j_gene: TRBJ1-2
v_gene: TRBV6-1
abundance: once
CDR3aa: CASSSSPIGASTF
CDR3nt: TGTGCCAGCAGTTCAAGCCCGATTGGGGCCTCCACCTTC

len: 15
d_gene: TRBD2
j_gene: TRBJ2-1
v_gene: TRBV7-2
abundance: .
CDR3aa: CASSGRTSAYNEQFF
CDR3nt: TGTGCCAGCAGCGGACGGACTAGCGCATACAATGAGCAGTTCTTC

len: 14
d_gene: TRBD1
j_gene: TRBJ1-1
v_gene: TRBV5-1
abundance: .
CDR3aa: CASSLDRANTEAFF
CDR3nt: TGCGCCAGCAGCCTGGACAGGGCAAACACTGAAGCTTTCTTT

len: 17
d_gene: .
j_gene: TRBJ2-2
v_gene: TRBV10-1
abundance: .
CDR3aa: CASSELASGSNTGELFF
CDR3nt: TGCGCCAGCAGTGAGCTAGCGTCGGGCTCGAACACCGGGGAGCTGTTTTTT

len: 15
d_gene: .
j_gene: TRBJ2-7
v_gene: TRBV2
abundance: .
CDR3aa: CASSEALAGGHEQYF
CDR3nt: TGTGCCAGCAGTGAAGCGCTAGCCGGAGGTCACGAGCAGTACTTC

len: 13
d_gene: TRBD2
j_gene: TRBJ2-5
v_gene: TRBV5-4
abundance: .
CDR3aa: CASSFAGGAEQYF
CDR3nt: TGTGCCAGCAGCTTCGCGGGGGGGGCTGAGCAGTACTTC

len: 11
d_gene: .
j_gene: TRBJ2-7
v_gene: TRBV7-9
abundance: once
CDR3aa: CASSIGYEQYF
CDR3nt: TGTGCCAGCAGCATCGGTTACGAGCAGTACTTC